The clone carrying this T cell receptor (beta chain) was seen once. Per the study methods: For nucleated cells, counts were estimated from reference gene primer amplification. Clones were sequenced by immunoSEQ multiplex PCR, and TCRdb holds only the in-frame ones, with some missing. Clonal size and the V and J genes are those of that table, whereas D and trimming came from the DNA. The sample contains about 200,000 clones, about 80% of which appear only once. The CDR3 has 13 amino acids. The V gene's germline CDR1 is SGHTA and CDR2 FQGTGA. Trimming removed 4 bases from V and 7 bases from J; junction bases left unmatched: 4. Grouping used clinical history reported by participants in a survey and questionnaire. The entry originates in a study of blood T cell repertoires in COVID-19. Overall study context: From T cells, B-cell-depleted T cells, or PBMCs came the material, which was cDNA or gDNA.

The specimen sequenced was PBMCs or T cells enriched from blood (not recorded which). The chain combines TRBV7-3 with TRBJ1-1, with 9 bases fitting TRBD1. The TCR originated in a man aged 35-49 years who had recovered from COVID-19. CDR3 sequence reads: CASSYRGPNEAFF. As DNA, the CDR3 is TGTGCCAGCAGCTACAGGGGGCCTAATGAAGCTTTCTTT. Full variable domain (outside the CDR3, taken from reference TRBV7-3 and TRBJ1-1): GAGVSQTPSNKVTEKGKYVELRCDPISGHTALYWYRQSLGQGPEFLIYFQGTGAADDSGLPNDRFFAVRPEGSVSTLKIQRTERGDSAVYLCASSYRGPNEAFFGQGTRLTVV.